This is a list of T cell receptor beta chains from one sample in a study of blood T cell repertoires in COVID-19. The repertoire was sequenced with immunoSEQ multiplex PCR; TCRdb's copy has only in-frame clones and lacks some. The sample shows some 96,000 clones, around four fifths of them seen only once. Material for sequencing was peripheral blood. The origin of the receptors is a man aged 45-60 years with active or convalescent COVID-19. Both conserved end residues are trimmed from each CDR3.

V	J	CDR3
TRBV5-4	TRBJ1-2	ASSLTTALDGYT
TRBV27	TRBJ1-2	ASSSGTGGAYGYT
TRBV12-3/TRBV12-4	TRBJ1-2	ASSLGAGYGYT
TRBV5-5	TRBJ2-1	ASSFSSGSSYNEQF
TRBV10-3	TRBJ2-3	AISGWKGQNDDTQY
TRBV28	TRBJ2-7	ASSLAREASYEQY
TRBV2	TRBJ1-1	ASSDQGANTEAF
TRBV5-4	TRBJ2-1	ATTPGLHNEQF
TRBV21-1	TRBJ1-6	ASNKGEGDDSPLH
TRBV27	TRBJ2-3	ASSEGLADTYTQY
TRBV5-6	TRBJ1-2	ASSLDPVPPYGYT
TRBV5-1	TRBJ2-1	ASSFRDEQF
TRBV7-9	TRBJ2-7	ASSPGTGVTYEQY
TRBV5-1	TRBJ1-1	ASSRPGTGLNTEAF
TRBV19	TRBJ1-2	ASGRGQGGGYT
TRBV6-5	TRBJ2-1	ASNRLAGDNEQF